The T cell receptor beta chain under discussion was sequenced for a study of blood T cell repertoires in COVID-19. Per the authors' pipeline: Nucleated cell number was recorded as an estimate derived from reference gene primer amplification. TCRdb's table, derived via immunoSEQ multiplex PCR, lists solely in-frame clones and lacks some. The DNA was the basis for D and trimming; V, J and clone size are from that table. Among about 220,000 clones listed, approximately 92% were seen once. There are 14 residues in the CDR3. Per the germline V gene, CDR1 is LNHNV and CDR2 is YYDKDF (reference sequence). Trimming shortened V by 5 bases and J by 2 bases, and 10 bases separated the two germline ends.

The sequencing sample was made of PBMCs or T cells enriched from blood (not recorded which). The sequence was obtained from a young woman in a cohort exposed to, infected with or recovered from COVID-19 (not recorded which). V gene TRBV15 combines with J gene TRBJ1-5; D possibly corresponds to TRBD1 (6 bases). CDR3 protein: CATSARGRNQPQHF. CDR3 DNA: TGTGCCACCAGCGCCAGGGGCCGCAATCAGCCCCAGCATTTT.